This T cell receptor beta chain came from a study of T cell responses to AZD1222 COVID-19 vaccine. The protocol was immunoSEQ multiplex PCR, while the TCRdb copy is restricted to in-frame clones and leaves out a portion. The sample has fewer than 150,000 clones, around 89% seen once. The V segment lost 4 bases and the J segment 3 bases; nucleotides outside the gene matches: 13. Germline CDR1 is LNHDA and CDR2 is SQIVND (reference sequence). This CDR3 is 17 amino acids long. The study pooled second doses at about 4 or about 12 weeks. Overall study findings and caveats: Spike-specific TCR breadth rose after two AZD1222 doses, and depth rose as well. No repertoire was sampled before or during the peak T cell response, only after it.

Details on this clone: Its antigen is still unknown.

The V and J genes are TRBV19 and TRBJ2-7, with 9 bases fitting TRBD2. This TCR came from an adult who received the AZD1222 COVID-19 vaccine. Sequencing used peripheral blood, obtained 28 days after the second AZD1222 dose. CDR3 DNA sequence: TGTGCCAGTAGTACATCTAGCGGGACCCGCGGCTTCTACGAGCAGTACTTC. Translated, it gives CASSTSSGTRGFYEQYF.